This TCR beta chain is from a study of T cell responses to AZD1222 COVID-19 vaccine. Assay used: immunoSEQ multiplex PCR; TCRdb lists only in-frame clones, some missing. Of approximately 170,000 clones listed, under 95% are singletons. Study-wide points: Vaccine-related CD4 TCRs covered spike, predominating at 160-218 and 743-854. Just a handful of AZD1222 recipients were seropositive at baseline. Only after the peak T cell response were repertoires sampled.

Details on this clone: No antigen is known for it.

This clonotype was sampled from an adult in good health. The sample consisted of peripheral blood, taken on day 0 of AZD1222 vaccination.

The chain's CDR3 is CASSLPSTEQYF. In DNA, the CDR3 is TGCGCCAGCAGCTTACCTAGCACCGAGCAGTACTTC. The J gene is TRBJ2-7, the V gene TRBV5-1; tentative D call: TRBD2 (5 bases). The CDR3 is made up of 12 amino acids. Germline assignment: CDR1 SGHRS and CDR2 YFSETQ. Trimming cost V 2 bases and J 6 bases, with 9 bases left between them.